This T cell receptor (beta chain) derives from a study of naive and memory T cell subsets. Findings of the study overall: TCR transcript changes with activation or differentiation may affect this RNA method.

The CDR3 has 12 residues. Germline CDR1 reads MDHEN; CDR2 reads SYDVKM. TCR cDNA received a 3' ligated oligonucleotide that carried a UMI. Whole blood, 2.5 ml, came from adult healthy volunteers. Cells were not sorted; total RNA input targeted about 1 to 1,100 ng. As to this clonotype: Its antigen is unidentified. A clone one base away is much larger, so this may be a read error.

Amplification of ligated cDNA took four PCR rounds with SP2 and nested alpha and beta constant primers. Blood and skin TCR RNA was reverse transcribed with alpha and beta constant primers. Each CDR3 protein gets one entry after TCRdb re-called the 5' RACE reads with MiXCR. The sample yields around 56,000 distinct CDR3 sequences, roughly 7.5% seen once. The chain carries TRBV28 and TRBJ1-1, with D possibly being TRBD1 (5 bases). This receptor was identified in a female donor in good health. The CDR3 DNA sequence: TGTGCCAGCAGTTTCCAGGGAACTGAAGCTTTATTT. Amino acid sequence: CASSFQGTEALF.